This TCR beta chain appears in the sequencing data of a study of shared clonotypes between healthy human individuals. Sequencing used immunoSEQ multiplex PCR; TCRdb keeps in-frame clones, though not all of them. The sample gives under 1,100,000 clones, around 82% of which show up once; 0.6% to 0.7% is in the top ten. Germline V gives CDR1 SNHLY, CDR2 FYNNEI. V was pared by 11 bases and J by 2 bases, with 16 bases between. This CDR3 is 13 amino acids long. V is TRBV2 and J is TRBJ2-7, with D possibly TRBD2 on 7 matching bases. This sequence was found in a man aged 18 to 29 in good health. Some clones in this sample may be carry-over from other donors' samples. The sequencing input was memory CD4+ T cells from PBMCs. Subset denoted: CD45RA-negative fraction. CDR3 sequence: CAGPRGGPYEQYF. The CDR3 DNA sequence: TGTGCCGGGCCGCGCGGGGGCCCCTACGAGCAGTACTTC.